The entry that follows covers one T cell receptor beta chain sequence. There are a few counts of this clone. The target of this receptor is not known. No base-level quality is on record; no much larger clone is a single base apart. The source of the sample is a study of blood T cell repertoires in COVID-19 (dated by TCRdb to about 2020). General notes on the study: The collaborator samples originated in the United States, Italy and Spain and spanned the acute and convalescent phases of COVID-19. Deeply sampled blood TCRbeta repertoires from subjects exposed to, actively infected with, or recovered from COVID-19 were included in the dataset. HLA class I and class II types, where available, came from metadata supplied by the sample provider rather than from assay-based typing. The material from the prospective study consisted of cDNA or gDNA derived from T cells, B-cell-depleted T cells, or PBMCs. A de-identified subject ID, COVID-19 status, age in years and sex were almost always included in the sample metadata. The repertoires were released in a freely available public database meant as a resource for research on the immune response to SARS-CoV-2. The samples were drawn from two sources: the first 160 participants of the ongoing ImmuneRACE study, and 1,000 to 1,500 subjects contributed by 6 global collaborators.

What the study reported, not specific to this receptor: The amount of clinical and demographic metadata varied by source and participant and was provided uncurated.

From the cysteine through the phenylalanine, the CDR3 covers 14 amino acids. Only the CDR3 DNA stays, 42 bases, in frame from base 1. CDR1 and CDR2 are read off the germline V gene as SGHRS and YFSETQ. The germline ends are 10 bases apart after V is trimmed by 0 bases and J by 7 bases. TCRbeta CDR3 regions were amplified from genomic DNA using the immunoSEQ Assay, a bias-controlled multiplex PCR. The study's own analysis went as follows. The number of nucleated cells in each sample was estimated by amplification of reference gene primers within the assay. To quantify the absolute abundance of each unique TCRbeta CDR3 rearrangement, sequence reads were collapsed and filtered. For each sample, productive Simpson clonality was calculated as the square root of Simpson's diversity index across productive rearrangements. Sourced from immuneACCESS, this table was stored by TCRdb with only in-frame sequences that have V and J called. A share of the clones is absent; for the studies checked, an unresolved V gene accounts for under half, and the remainder has no known explanation. V and J calls and clone size are as listed in that table; D and trimming were resolved from the DNA. A total of about 80,000 clones appear in this sample, about 78% of them only once. Clones ranked in the top ten supply around 33% of the sample.

At one collaborating source in Seattle, patients were enrolled during active infection and were followed longitudinally through the course of disease. Collaborating institutions collected whole blood in K2EDTA tubes following their own protocols. For TCRbeta analysis, collaborator samples were shipped as frozen whole blood, as isolated PBMCs, or as DNA extracted from either sample type. This sequence originates from a man in his sixties with COVID-19, enrolled during active disease. The sequencing sample was made of peripheral blood. This chain joins TRBV5-1 to TRBJ1-4, with no reliable assignment of the D segment. The DNA reads TGCGCCAGCAGCTTGGTTGGCCGGAGTGAAAAACTGTTTTTT. Translated, this gives CASSLVGRSEKLFF.